The 19 T cell receptor beta chains listed next were all sequenced from one sample in a study of T cell responses to AZD1222 COVID-19 vaccine. Sequenced by immunoSEQ multiplex PCR; TCRdb stores in-frame clones only, minus some. This table has about 180,000 clones, around nine tenths appearing once. This specimen consisted of peripheral blood, obtained on day 0 of AZD1222 vaccination. The receptors originated from an adult in good health.

The CDR3 region is CASSHEGAANTEAFF. The CDR3 DNA reads TGCGCCAGCAGCCACGAGGGAGCTGCAAACACTGAAGCTTTCTTT. This chain uses TRBV4-1 with TRBJ1-1; no reliable D call. Germline V gene lookup returns CDR1 MGHRA and CDR2 YSYEKL. This CDR3 comprises 15 residues. Trimming took 3 bases from V and 2 from J, leaving 13 bases between them.

This clone was seen a few times. This chain connects TRBV2 to TRBJ2-7; 8 bases are shared with TRBD2. The CDR3 extends over 12 amino acids. V lost 11 bases and J lost 3; bases outside the gene matches: 6. Per germline, CDR1 SNHLY and CDR2 FYNNEI. Here the CDR3 reads CAGGLVSYEQYF. The CDR3 bases are TGTGCCGGGGGACTAGTTAGCTACGAGCAGTACTTC.

The V and J genes are TRBV3-1 (or the pseudogene TRBV3-2) and TRBJ1-1; weak D call: TRBD1 (5 bases). The CDR3 extends over 12 amino acids. Trimming removed 0 bases at V and 9 bases at J, with 8 bases between. Germline lookup yields CDR1 LGHDT and CDR2 YNNKEL (reference sequence). The CDR3 nucleotides read TGTGCCAGCAGCCAAGACACAGGACAAGCTTTCTTT. It is translated as CASSQDTGQAFF.

The rearrangement uses TRBV14 and TRBJ1-3, with D unclear. Trimming removed 6 bases from V and 0 bases from J, with 15 bases in between. CDR1 and CDR2 (germline): SGHDN, FVKESK. The CDR3 is made up of 16 amino acids. The CDR3 nucleotides are TGTGCCAGCAGTCAGCTAATCCAGTTCTCTGGAAACACCATATATTTT. Translation gives CASSQLIQFSGNTIYF.

V gene TRBV11-2 combines with J gene TRBJ2-7; D gene ambiguous. The CDR3 consists of 12 residues. Trimming stripped 1 base from V and 3 bases from J, with 4 bases between. Germline CDR1 is SGHAT and CDR2 is FQNNGV. CDR3 nucleotides: TGTGCCAGCAGCTTAGGGCTCTACGAGCAGTACTTC. Translation gives CASSLGLYEQYF.

This clone was seen only a few times. V and J are TRBV28 and TRBJ1-4; TRBD1 matches 8 bases. Germline trimming cut 6 bases from V and 5 bases from J; bases unmatched to any gene: 17. The germline gives CDR1 MDHEN, CDR2 SYDVKM. The CDR3 consists of 18 residues. CDR3 DNA sequence: TGTGCCAGCAGCCACGTTTACCTGGACAGGGAGGGGAATGAAAAACTGTTTTTT. Protein product: CASSHVYLDREGNEKLFF.

The CDR3: CASSPPGGFYNEQFF. In DNA, the CDR3 is TGTGCCAGCAGCCCTCCCGGGGGGTTCTACAATGAGCAGTTCTTC. The chain employs TRBV7-3 and TRBJ2-1; 7 positions agree with TRBD2. CDR3 length equals 15 residues. J was trimmed by 3 bases and V by 5 bases; bases with no gene match: 7. In germline, CDR1 is SGHTA, CDR2 FQGTGA.

V usage is TRBV12-2 and J usage is TRBJ1-6. TRBV12-2 is marked as a pseudogene. CDR3 length equals 16 residues. CDR3 DNA sequence: TGTGCAAGTCGCTTAGACGGGGGTAGCTGCAATTCACCCCTCCACTTT. Its protein is CASRLDGGSCNSPLHF.

This rearrangement joins TRBV28 to TRBJ2-7, with a tentative D call TRBD1 (6 bases). Trimming stripped 2 bases from V and 1 base from J, with 12 bases between. There are 15 residues in the CDR3. Looked up from germline, CDR1 is MDHEN and CDR2 is SYDVKM. CDR3 in DNA: TGTGCCAGCAGTTTACCCGGACAGAATTCCTACGAGCAGTACGTC. This codes for CASSLPGQNSYEQYV.

This clone has only one observation. This sequence joins TRBV12-3 or TRBV12-4 and TRBJ1-2; D unclear. The V gene lost 7 bases and the J gene lost 3 bases, with 6 bases spanning the gap. The CDR3 length is 11 residues. CDR3 sequence (DNA): TGTGCCAGCACTTCTGACTATGGCTACACCTTC. As protein: CASTSDYGYTF.

CDR3 coding DNA: TGTGCCAGCAGTTCGCTCGGCGAAAAACTGTTTTTT. Encoded protein: CASSSLGEKLFF. The rearrangement joins TRBV28 to TRBJ1-4; D not certain. The germline V gene has CDR1 MDHEN and CDR2 SYDVKM. V was clipped by 4 bases and J by 8 bases, with 8 bases between them. The CDR3 totals 12 residues.

This clone was counted only a few times. J is TRBJ1-5 and V is TRBV5-6; the match to TRBD1 covers 8 bases. The germline V gene encodes CDR1 SGHDT and CDR2 YYEEEE. With V trimmed by 4 bases and J by 5 bases, 8 bases remained unmatched. This CDR3 is 15 amino acids long. CDR3 in amino acids: CASSLGQGGHQPQHF. The CDR3 coding sequence is TGTGCCAGCAGCCTTGGACAGGGAGGTCATCAGCCCCAGCATTTT. The whole variable domain, filled in from reference TRBV5-6 and TRBJ1-5, reads DAGVTQSPTHLIKTRGQQVTLRCSPKSGHDTVSWYQQALGQGPQFIFQYYEEEERQRGNFPDRFSGHQFPNYSSELNVNALLLGDSALYLCASSLGQGGHQPQHFGDGTRLSIL.

This chain joins TRBV5-8 and TRBJ2-4; a weak D match, TRBD1 (6 bases). The CDR3 sequence is 18 residues long. V was clipped by 2 bases and J by 5 bases, with 23 bases between them. Germline CDR1 is SGHTS and CDR2 is YDEGEE. This chain's CDR3 is CASSLTGTRSLAENIQYF. The CDR3 region has the DNA TGTGCCAGCAGCTTAACCGGGACACGGTCCCTGGCGGAAAACATTCAGTACTTC.

This chain links TRBV2 with TRBJ1-3; no definite D call. CDR3 size: 15 residues. Germline-derived CDR1 and CDR2 are SNHLY and FYNNEI. The V and J ends lost 3 bases and 4 bases respectively, with 13 bases between them. DNA of the CDR3: TGTGCCAGCAGTGACAGCTATACCTCGGGAAACACCATATATTTT. Translating gives CASSDSYTSGNTIYF.

The chain couples TRBV28 to TRBJ2-7; 7 bases align to TRBD2. V was clipped by 4 bases and J by 1 base; unmatched bases: 10. In germline, CDR1 is MDHEN, CDR2 SYDVKM. This CDR3 region has 16 residues. CDR3 nucleotides: TGTGCCAGCAGTTCTCCTGGCGGGAGCCCATCCTACGAGCAGTACGTC. Encoded protein: CASSSPGGSPSYEQYV.

V and J are TRBV10-3 and TRBJ2-2; 7 nucleotides align to TRBD1. The V and J ends lost 6 bases and 7 bases, in that order; junction bases with no gene match: 20. This CDR3 has 18 amino acids. CDR1 and CDR2 (germline): ENHRY, SYGVKD. The CDR3 bases are TGTGCCATCAGCCCAAGGACAGGAGGAATGGGAAATCGCGGGGAGCTGTTTTTT. It yields the protein CAISPRTGGMGNRGELFF.

The chain recombines TRBV3-1 (or the pseudogene TRBV3-2) with TRBJ2-2; unclear D gene. V lost 2 bases to trimming and J lost 4 bases, with 11 bases between them. CDR3 length equals 15 residues. Per germline, CDR1 LGHDT and CDR2 YNNKEL (reference sequence). CDR3 sequence reads: CASSQRGSGTGELFF. In DNA, the CDR3 is TGTGCCAGCAGCCAACGAGGATCCGGCACCGGGGAGCTGTTTTTT.

The V gene is TRBV11-2, the J gene TRBJ2-7, with 9 bases matching TRBD1. The CDR3 runs to 12 residues. J gave up 12 bases and V 5 bases, and 8 bases lay outside the gene matches. Germline values: CDR1 SGHAT, CDR2 FQNNGV. The CDR3 DNA reads as TGTGCCAGCAGCCCTACAGGGGGCGGAGGGTACTTC. Translation: CASSPTGGGGYF.

The chain recombines TRBV19 with TRBJ2-1; 8 bases agree with TRBD2. Trimming at V came to 7 bases and at J to 6 bases, leaving 11 bases not matched to a gene. The germline CDR1 and CDR2 sequences are LNHDA and SQIVND (reference sequence). The CDR3 consists of 15 residues. CDR3 sequence reads: CASKDTGTRFNEQFF. In nucleotides, the CDR3 is TGTGCCAGTAAAGACACCGGGACTAGGTTCAATGAGCAGTTCTTC. Full variable domain (outside the CDR3, taken from reference TRBV19 and TRBJ2-1): DGGITQSPKYLFRKEGQNVTLSCEQNLNHDAMYWYRQDPGQGLRLIYYSQIVNDFQKGDIAEGYSVSREKKESFPLTVTSAQKNPTAFYLCASKDTGTRFNEQFFGPGTRLTVL.